The table lists the clone carrying this T cell receptor (beta chain) with many counts. Its specificity is not known. iRepertoire HTBI primers and Arm-PCR of CDR3 regions built TCR beta libraries. TCRdb re-analysed the multiplex PCR reads in MiXCR, keeping a single row per CDR3 protein. The sample has some 490,000 distinct CDR3 sequences, about 11% seen once; the top ten hold approximately 9.6%. Indicated time point: newly diagnosed GD, antithyroid drugs for less than 3 months. The TCR library used RNA extracted from PBMCs. About 9.1 milliliters of peripheral blood went into EDTA tubes. This specimen comes from a study of regulatory T cells in long-lasting Graves disease. Study overall: Patients with new Graves' disease had used antithyroid drugs below 3 months.

The germline V gene has CDR1 LGHDT and CDR2 YNNKEL (reference sequence). The CDR3 spans 12 residues. The germline V and J ends were trimmed by 4 bases and 8 bases, with 11 bases remaining between them. General observations from the study: Accuracy could have been hurt by small sample size. There was favoring of TRBV28, TRBJ1-2 and TRBJ2-5 in persistent disease.

Another study also made use of these data, one on T cells in Graves' hyperthyroidism and ophthalmopathy.

The origin of this receptor is a woman aged 30 to 39 with Graves disease. The chain joins TRBV3-1 to TRBJ1-1, with a possible D match to TRBD1 (6 bases). The sequencing here drew on peripheral blood mononuclear cells (PBMCs), taken at new diagnosis, from a patient treated with antithyroid drugs. CDR3 nucleotides: TGTGCCAGCAGCCGAAACAGGGAGGAAGCTTTCTTT. Its translation is CASSRNREEAFF.